The entry below describes one TCR beta chain. These data are taken from a study of OX40 agonist ivuxolimab in advanced cancers. In the study overall: Ivuxolimab, an antibody that agonizes OX40 (CD134), was administered to the patients. Dose-escalation subjects each had hepatocellular carcinoma, melanoma, renal cell or head and neck cancer.

Method: immunoSEQ multiplex PCR; TCRdb's copy keeps in-frame clones and lacks some. This sample carries under 25,000 clones, roughly 73% of them seen once, and the ten largest clones take just under 30%. Blood got drawn at baseline, again on cycle 4 day 1, and then on cycle 7 day 1. The origin of this receptor is an adult with an advanced solid tumor such as melanoma, head and neck, liver or kidney cancer. The specimen was CD4+ or CD8+ T cells sorted from blood, collected in a trial of the OX40 agonist ivuxolimab.

The CDR3 nucleotides read TGTGCCAGCAGCTTATCCCACGGACTAAACACCTACGAGCAGTACTTC. Protein product: CASSLSHGLNTYEQYF. This chain links TRBV7-8 with TRBJ2-7; D perhaps matches TRBD2 (6 bases). Looked up from germline, CDR1 is SGHVS and CDR2 is FQNEAQ. V lost 2 bases to trimming and J lost 2 bases, with 16 bases between them. The CDR3 consists of 16 residues. The variable domain in full, completed from reference TRBV7-8 and TRBJ2-7, reads GAGVSQSPRYKVAKRGQDVALRCDPISGHVSLFWYQQALGQGPEFLTYFQNEAQLDKSGLPSDRFFAERPEGSVSTLKIQRTQQEDSAVYLCASSLSHGLNTYEQYFGPGTRLTVT.